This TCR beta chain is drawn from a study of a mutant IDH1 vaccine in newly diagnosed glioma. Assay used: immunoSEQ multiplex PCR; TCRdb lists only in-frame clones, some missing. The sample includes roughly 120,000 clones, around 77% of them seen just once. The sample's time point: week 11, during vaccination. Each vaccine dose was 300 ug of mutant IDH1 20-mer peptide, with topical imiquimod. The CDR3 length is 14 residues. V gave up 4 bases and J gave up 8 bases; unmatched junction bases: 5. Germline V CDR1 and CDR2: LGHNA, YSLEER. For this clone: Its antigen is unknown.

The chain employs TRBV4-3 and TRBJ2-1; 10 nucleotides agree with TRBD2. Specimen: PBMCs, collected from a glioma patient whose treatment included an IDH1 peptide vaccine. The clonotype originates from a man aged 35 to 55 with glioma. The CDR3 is CASSRSGGAHEQFF. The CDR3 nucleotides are TGCGCCAGCAGCCGGAGCGGGGGGGCGCATGAGCAGTTCTTC.